The clone carrying this T cell receptor (beta chain) was counted only a few times. Its antigen is currently unknown. Trimming took 6 bases from V and 4 from J; bases not matched to a gene: 8. The CDR3 extends over 14 amino acids. Germline loops: CDR1 DFQATT, CDR2 SNEGSKA (reference sequence). The sample originates from a study of CD8+CD57+ T cells in acquired aplastic anemia. Study background: Sorted cells (CD4+ and CD8+) yielded DNA amounts that averaged around 3.1 ug. Findings and limits, study-wide: Patients and controls were found to share twenty-nine CD8+ CDR3 sequences.

Using genomic DNA as the template, TCR beta VDJ and CDR3 profiling was carried out. TCRdb used MiXCR to reprocess the reads, holding one entry per CDR3 protein. The data contain about 190,000 distinct CDR3 sequences, just under 50% of them singletons. An expansion of CD8+CD57+ cells by flow cytometry had been shown in patients chosen for sequencing. This chain connects TRBV20-1 to TRBJ2-1, with TRBD1 identical over 8 bases. This TCR derives from a human donor with aplastic anemia. What was sequenced was sorted CD4+, CD8+, or CD8+CD57+ T cells (not recorded which) from PBMCs. The CDR3 protein is CSASGQGRYNEQFF. CDR3 coding DNA: TGCAGTGCCAGTGGACAGGGTAGATACAATGAGCAGTTCTTC.